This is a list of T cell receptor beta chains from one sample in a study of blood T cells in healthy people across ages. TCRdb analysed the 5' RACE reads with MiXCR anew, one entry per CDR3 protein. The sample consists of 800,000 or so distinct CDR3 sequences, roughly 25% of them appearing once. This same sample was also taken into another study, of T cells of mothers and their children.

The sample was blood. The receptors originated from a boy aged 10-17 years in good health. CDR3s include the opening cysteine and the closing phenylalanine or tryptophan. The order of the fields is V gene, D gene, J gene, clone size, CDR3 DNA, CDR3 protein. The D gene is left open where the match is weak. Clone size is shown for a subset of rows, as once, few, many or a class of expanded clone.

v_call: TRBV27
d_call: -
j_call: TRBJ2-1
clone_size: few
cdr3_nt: TGTGCCAGCAGCTGGACAGCGTCCTACAATGAGCAGTTCTTC
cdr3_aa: CASSWTASYNEQFF

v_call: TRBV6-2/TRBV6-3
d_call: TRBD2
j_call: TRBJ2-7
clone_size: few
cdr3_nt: TGTGCCAGCAGCCCCTCCCCCTGGACTAGCGGGACCCCCTGGAGCGAGCAGTACTTC
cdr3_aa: CASSPSPWTSGTPWSEQYF

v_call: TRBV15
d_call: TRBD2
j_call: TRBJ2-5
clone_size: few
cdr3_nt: TGTGCCACCAGCACGGGACTAGCGGGAGGGCGGGAGACCCAGTACTTC
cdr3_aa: CATSTGLAGGRETQYF

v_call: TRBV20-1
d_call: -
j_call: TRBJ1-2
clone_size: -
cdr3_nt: TGCAGTGCTAGAGATCCCCGGAGGAACTATGGCTACACCTTC
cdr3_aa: CSARDPRRNYGYTF

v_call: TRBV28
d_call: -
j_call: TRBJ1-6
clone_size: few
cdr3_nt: TGTGCCAGCAGACCGGGGGGCGTCTATTCACCCCTCCACTTT
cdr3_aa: CASRPGGVYSPLHF

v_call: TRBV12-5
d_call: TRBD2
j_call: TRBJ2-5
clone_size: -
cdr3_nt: TGTGCTACTGGTTTGTCTAGCGGGAGGGCGGAGACCCAGTACTTC
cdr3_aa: CATGLSSGRAETQYF

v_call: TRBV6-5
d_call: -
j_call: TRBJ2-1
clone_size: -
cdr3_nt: TGTGCCAGCACCCCTCTAGGGGCTTCATACAATGAGCAGTTCTTC
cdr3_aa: CASTPLGASYNEQFF

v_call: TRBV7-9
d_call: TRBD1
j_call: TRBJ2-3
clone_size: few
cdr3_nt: TGTGCCAGCGGGACCGGACAGGGGGCAGATACGCAGTATTTT
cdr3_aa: CASGTGQGADTQYF

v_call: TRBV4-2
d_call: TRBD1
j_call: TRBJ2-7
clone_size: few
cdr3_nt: TGTGCCAGCAGCCAATTTACAGGGGACGAGCAGTACTTC
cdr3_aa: CASSQFTGDEQYF

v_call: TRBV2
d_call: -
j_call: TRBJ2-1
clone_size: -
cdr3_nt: TGTGCCAGCAGTGAAGTTCCCGAGATGGTTGGGCAGTTCTTC
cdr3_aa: CASSEVPEMVGQFF

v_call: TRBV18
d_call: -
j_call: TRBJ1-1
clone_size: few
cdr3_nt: TGCGCCAGCTCACCGGGCGCTACCACTGAAGCTTTCTTT
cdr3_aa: CASSPGATTEAFF

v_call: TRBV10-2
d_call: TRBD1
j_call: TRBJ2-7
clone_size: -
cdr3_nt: TGCGCCAGCAGTGAACCAGACAGGGCACAAACATACGAGCAGTACTTC
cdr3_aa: CASSEPDRAQTYEQYF

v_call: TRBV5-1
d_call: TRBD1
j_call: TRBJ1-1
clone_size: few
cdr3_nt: TGCGCCAGCAGCACCGGACAGGGTGGAATGAACACTGAAGCTTTCTTT
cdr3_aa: CASSTGQGGMNTEAFF

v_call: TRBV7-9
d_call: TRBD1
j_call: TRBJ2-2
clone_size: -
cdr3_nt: TGTGCCAGCAGTATTAACAGGGGCACCGGGGAGCTGTTTTTT
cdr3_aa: CASSINRGTGELFF

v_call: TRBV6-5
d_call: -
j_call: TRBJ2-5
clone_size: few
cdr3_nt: TGTGCCAGCAGAGGGGCAGGGCTCACGGAGACCCAGTACTTC
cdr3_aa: CASRGAGLTETQYF